The clone carrying this T cell receptor (beta chain) was seen a few times. Its specificity is not known. This CDR3 region has 15 residues. Germline V CDR1 and CDR2: SGHRS, YFSETQ. V was clipped by 4 bases and J by 0 bases, with 11 bases between them. This sample was included in a study of T cell repertoires in cytomegalovirus infection. Study background: It was the public TCR beta signatures that indicated both CMV infection and matching HLA type. Whole-study findings and limits: Frequencies of public TCR beta families were cumulated, and this identified carriers of CMV plus the relevant HLA.

TCRdb reprocessed the reads via MiXCR and lists one record per CDR3 protein. The sample shows approximately 500,000 distinct CDR3 sequences, 16% of them seen only once. This sequence originates from a human donor in good health (CMV status not recorded). Some clones in this sample may be carry-over from other donors' samples. Sequencing input: CD8+ T cells from PBMCs. This chain connects TRBV5-1 to TRBJ2-1; unclear D gene. In DNA form, the CDR3 reads TGCGCCAGCAGCGCACAAGGGTCCTCCTACAATGAGCAGTTCTTC. As protein: CASSAQGSSYNEQFF.